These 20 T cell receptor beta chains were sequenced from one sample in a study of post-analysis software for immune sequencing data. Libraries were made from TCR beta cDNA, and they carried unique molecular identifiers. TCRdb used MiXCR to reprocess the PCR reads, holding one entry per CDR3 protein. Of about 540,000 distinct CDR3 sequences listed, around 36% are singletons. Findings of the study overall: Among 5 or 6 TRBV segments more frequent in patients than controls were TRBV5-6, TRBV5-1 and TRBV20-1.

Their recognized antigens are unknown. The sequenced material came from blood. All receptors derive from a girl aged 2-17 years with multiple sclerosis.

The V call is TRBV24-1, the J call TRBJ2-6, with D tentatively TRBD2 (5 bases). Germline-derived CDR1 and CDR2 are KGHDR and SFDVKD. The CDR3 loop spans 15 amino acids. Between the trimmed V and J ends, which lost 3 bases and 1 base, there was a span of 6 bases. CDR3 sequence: CATSDPGSGANVLTF. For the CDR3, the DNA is TGTGCCACCAGTGATCCGGGGTCTGGGGCCAACGTCCTGACTTTC.

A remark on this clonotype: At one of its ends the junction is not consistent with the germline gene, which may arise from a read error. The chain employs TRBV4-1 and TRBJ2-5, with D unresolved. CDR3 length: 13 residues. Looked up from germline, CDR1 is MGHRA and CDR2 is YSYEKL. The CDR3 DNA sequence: TGCGTCAGCAGCACGGACCAGGAAGAGACCCAGTACTTC. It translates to CVSSTDQEETQYF.

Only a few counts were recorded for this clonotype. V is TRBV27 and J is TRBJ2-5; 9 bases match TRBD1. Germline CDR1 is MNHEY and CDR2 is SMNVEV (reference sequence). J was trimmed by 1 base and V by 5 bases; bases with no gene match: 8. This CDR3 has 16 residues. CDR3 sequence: CASSIGTGLFQETQYF. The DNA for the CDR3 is TGTGCCAGCAGTATCGGGACAGGGCTGTTCCAAGAGACCCAGTACTTC.

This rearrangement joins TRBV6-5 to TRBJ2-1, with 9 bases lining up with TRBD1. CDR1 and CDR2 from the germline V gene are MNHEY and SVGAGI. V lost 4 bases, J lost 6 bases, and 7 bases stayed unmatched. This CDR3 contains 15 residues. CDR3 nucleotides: TGTGCCAGCAGTTCCGGACAGGGGAGGGGCAATGAGCAGTTCTTC. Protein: CASSSGQGRGNEQFF.

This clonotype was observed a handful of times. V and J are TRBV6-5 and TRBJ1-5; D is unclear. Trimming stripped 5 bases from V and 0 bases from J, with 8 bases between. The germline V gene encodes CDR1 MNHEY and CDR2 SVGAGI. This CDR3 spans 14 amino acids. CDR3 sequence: CASSHHHSNQPQHF. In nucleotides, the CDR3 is TGTGCCAGCAGTCACCACCATAGCAATCAGCCCCAGCATTTT.

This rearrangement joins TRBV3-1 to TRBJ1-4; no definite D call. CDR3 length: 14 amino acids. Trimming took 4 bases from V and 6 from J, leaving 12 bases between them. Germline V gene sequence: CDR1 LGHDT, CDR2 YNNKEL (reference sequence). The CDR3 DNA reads TGTGCCAGCAGCCCGATGGGCGGCCATGAAAAACTGTTTTTT. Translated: CASSPMGGHEKLFF.

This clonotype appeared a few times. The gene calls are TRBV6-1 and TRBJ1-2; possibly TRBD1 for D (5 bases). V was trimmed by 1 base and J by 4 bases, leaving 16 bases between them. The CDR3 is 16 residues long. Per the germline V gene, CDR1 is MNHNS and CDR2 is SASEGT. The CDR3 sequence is CASSEDWGRSTYGYTF. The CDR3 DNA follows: TGTGCCAGCAGTGAAGATTGGGGACGATCGACCTATGGCTACACCTTC.

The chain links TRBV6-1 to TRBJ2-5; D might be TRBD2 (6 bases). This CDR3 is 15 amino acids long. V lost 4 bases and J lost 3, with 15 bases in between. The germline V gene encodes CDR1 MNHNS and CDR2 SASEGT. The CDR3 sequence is CASSVEGTKKETQYF. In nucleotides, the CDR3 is TGTGCCAGCAGTGTGGAGGGGACCAAGAAAGAGACCCAGTACTTC.

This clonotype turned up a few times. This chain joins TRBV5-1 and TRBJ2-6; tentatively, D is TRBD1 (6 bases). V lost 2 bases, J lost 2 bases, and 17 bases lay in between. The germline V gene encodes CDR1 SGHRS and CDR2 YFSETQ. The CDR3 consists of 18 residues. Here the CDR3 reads CASSFRGPQRAGANVLTF. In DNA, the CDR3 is TGCGCCAGCAGCTTCAGGGGACCACAACGAGCTGGGGCCAACGTCCTGACTTTC.

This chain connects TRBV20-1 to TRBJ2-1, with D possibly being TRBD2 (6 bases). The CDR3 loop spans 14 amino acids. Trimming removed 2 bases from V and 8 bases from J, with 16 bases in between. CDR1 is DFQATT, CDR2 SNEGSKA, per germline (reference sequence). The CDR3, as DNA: TGCAGTGCTAGATCCCAACGGTGGGGGGATGAGCAGTTCTTC. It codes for CSARSQRWGDEQFF.

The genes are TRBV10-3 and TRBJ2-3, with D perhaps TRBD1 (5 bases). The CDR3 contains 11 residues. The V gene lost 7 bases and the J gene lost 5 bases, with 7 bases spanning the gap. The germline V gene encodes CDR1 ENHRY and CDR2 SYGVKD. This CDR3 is CAIKGVDTQYF. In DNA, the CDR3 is TGTGCCATCAAAGGGGTAGATACGCAGTATTTT.

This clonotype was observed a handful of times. In DNA, the CDR3 is TGTGCCAGCTCACCGGGAGGGGGCGATTCACCCCTCCACTTT. Translated, it gives CASSPGGGDSPLHF. The rearrangement joins TRBV18 to TRBJ1-6, with 7 bases fitting TRBD1. CDR3 length equals 14 residues. V shed 3 bases, J shed 8 bases, and the junction held 4 bases outside the gene matches. From germline, CDR1 is KGHSH and CDR2 LQKENI. Full variable domain (outside the CDR3, taken from reference TRBV18 and TRBJ1-6): NAGVMQNPRHLVRRRGQEARLRCSPMKGHSHVYWYRQLPEEGLKFMVYLQKENIIDESGMPKERFSAEFPKEGPSILRIQQVVRGDSAAYFCASSPGGGDSPLHFGNGTRLTVT.

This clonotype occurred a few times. CDR3 in amino acids: CASSVGNQPQHF. In DNA, the CDR3 is TGTGCCAGCAGTGTCGGGAATCAGCCCCAGCATTTT. The rearrangement links TRBV6-1 to TRBJ1-5; D unclear. CDR3 length: 12 amino acids. V was clipped by 4 bases and J by 4 bases, with 5 bases between them. CDR1 is MNHNS, CDR2 SASEGT, per germline.

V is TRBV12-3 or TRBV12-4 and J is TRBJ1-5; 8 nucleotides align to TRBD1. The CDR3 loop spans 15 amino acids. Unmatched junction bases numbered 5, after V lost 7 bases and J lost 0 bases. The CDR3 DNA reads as TGTGCCAGCAACGACAGGGGTGGTAGCAATCAGCCCCAGCATTTT. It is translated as CASNDRGGSNQPQHF.

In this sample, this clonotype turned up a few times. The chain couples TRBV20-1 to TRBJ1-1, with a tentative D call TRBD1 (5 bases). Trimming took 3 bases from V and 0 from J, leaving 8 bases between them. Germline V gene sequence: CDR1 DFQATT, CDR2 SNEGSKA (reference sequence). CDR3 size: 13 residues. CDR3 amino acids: CSASQGLNTEAFF. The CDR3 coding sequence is TGCAGTGCTAGTCAGGGCTTGAACACTGAAGCTTTCTTT.

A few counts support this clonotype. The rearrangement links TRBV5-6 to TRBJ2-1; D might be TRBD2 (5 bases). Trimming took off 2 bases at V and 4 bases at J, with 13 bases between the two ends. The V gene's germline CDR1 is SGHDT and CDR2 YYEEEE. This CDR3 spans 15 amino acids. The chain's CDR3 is CASSFPVGDYNEQFF. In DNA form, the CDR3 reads TGTGCCAGCAGCTTCCCCGTGGGAGATTACAATGAGCAGTTCTTC. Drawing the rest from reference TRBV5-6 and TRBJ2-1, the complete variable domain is DAGVTQSPTHLIKTRGQQVTLRCSPKSGHDTVSWYQQALGQGPQFIFQYYEEEERQRGNFPDRFSGHQFPNYSSELNVNALLLGDSALYLCASSFPVGDYNEQFFGPGTRLTVL.

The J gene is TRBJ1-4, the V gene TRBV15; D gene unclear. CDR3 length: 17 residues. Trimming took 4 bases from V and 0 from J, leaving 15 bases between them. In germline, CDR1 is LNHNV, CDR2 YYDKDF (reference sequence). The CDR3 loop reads CATSTPLMTSTNEKLFF. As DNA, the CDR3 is TGTGCCACCAGCACCCCTCTTATGACATCAACTAATGAAAAACTGTTTTTT. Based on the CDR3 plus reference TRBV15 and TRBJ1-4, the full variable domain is DAMVIQNPRYQVTQFGKPVTLSCSQTLNHNVMYWYQQKSSQAPKLLFHYYDKDFNNEADTPDNFQSRRPNTSFCFLDIRSPGLGDTAMYLCATSTPLMTSTNEKLFFGSGTQLSVL.

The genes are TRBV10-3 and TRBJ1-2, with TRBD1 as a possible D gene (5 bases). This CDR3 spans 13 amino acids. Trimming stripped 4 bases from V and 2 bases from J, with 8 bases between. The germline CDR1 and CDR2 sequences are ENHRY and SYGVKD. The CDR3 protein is CAISGQINYGYTF. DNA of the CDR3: TGTGCCATCAGTGGACAGATAAACTATGGCTACACCTTC.

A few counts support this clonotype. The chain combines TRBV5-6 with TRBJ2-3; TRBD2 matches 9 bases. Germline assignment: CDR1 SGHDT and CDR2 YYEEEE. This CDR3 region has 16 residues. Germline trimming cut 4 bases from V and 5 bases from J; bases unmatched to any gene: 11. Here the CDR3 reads CASSAGLALSGDTQYF. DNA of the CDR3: TGTGCCAGCAGCGCGGGACTAGCCCTATCCGGAGATACGCAGTATTTT.

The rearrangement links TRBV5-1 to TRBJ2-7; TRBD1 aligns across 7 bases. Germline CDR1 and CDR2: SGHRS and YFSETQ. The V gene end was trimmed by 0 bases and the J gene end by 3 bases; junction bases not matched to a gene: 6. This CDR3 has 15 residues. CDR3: CASSLGPGGHYEQYF. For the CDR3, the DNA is TGCGCCAGCAGCTTGGGTCCAGGGGGTCACTACGAGCAGTACTTC.